This T cell receptor (beta chain) was sequenced for a study of T cells in Graves' hyperthyroidism and ophthalmopathy (dated by TCRdb to between 2018 and 2021). For the study in its entirety: Peripheral blood samples were taken at the time of initial diagnosis, prior to any treatment. The paper describes TCR Vbeta CDR3 sequencing of fewer than 150 peripheral blood samples, made up of 40 to 45 ophthalmopathy patients, over 70 hyperthyroidism patients and roughly 17 progressor patients. After blood sampling, hyperthyroidism patients were treated with methimazole at a starting dose of 30 mg daily, and ophthalmopathy patients were treated with high-dose intravenous methylprednisolone. The 75 to 100 discovery patients were divided at random into training and test sets in a 7:3 ratio. Thyroid tissue and blood T-cell repertoires from over 5 Graves' hyperthyroidism patients were also compared in the study. TCR V-J signatures able to tell the groups apart were searched for in a discovery cohort of 100 or so patients, of whom more than 40 had Graves' ophthalmopathy and roughly 58 had stable Graves' hyperthyroidism. An independent validation cohort of fewer than 20 hyperthyroidism patients and approximately 15 patients who later progressed to ophthalmopathy tested prospective prediction of ophthalmopathy.

As for this clonotype: This receptor's antigen is unknown. No much larger clone is present one base from it, and per-base qualities are unavailable.

Ophthalmopathy patients had moderately to severely active disease, Clinical Activity Score of at least 3, NOSPECS grade of at least 4, and duration under 3 months. The study excluded patients with uncontrolled infections, other autoimmune diseases, pregnancy or lactation. Diagnoses relied on clinical symptoms, serum thyroxine and TRAb, thyroid ultrasound and orbital computed tomography. PBMCs were isolated from about 9.2 ml of fresh peripheral blood by Ficoll-Paque density gradient centrifugation. Total RNA was extracted using Trizol reagent, and RNA quality was assessed on an Agilent 2100 Bioanalyzer. CDR1 and CDR2 (SGHNT, YENEEA) derive from the germline V gene. Relative to germline, V is 5 bases shorter and J is 4 bases shorter, with 15 bases between their ends. The CDR3 numbers 15 residues from cysteine through phenylalanine. Only the CDR3 region is kept as DNA, spanning 45 bases read in frame from base 1.

Overall study results and their limits: No statistical method was used to fix the sample size in advance, and group allocation was not hidden from the investigators. In validation, the model predicted progression to ophthalmopathy a median of roughly six months before onset, with over 60% sensitivity and nearly 75% specificity. Most expanded thyroid clonotypes (frequency above 0.001) were also detected in blood, suggesting blood repertoires may reflect thyroid immune responses. In cross-validation, a model built on a 13 V-J signature told ophthalmopathy apart from stable hyperthyroidism with over 85% sensitivity and roughly 81% specificity, and in testing the same model reached 80%/75%.

Amplification of TCR beta CDR3 regions was carried out from RNA transcripts. The first round of RT-PCR for the TCR CDR3 was performed with the HTBI primer set and the Qiagen OneStep RT-PCR kit. The libraries were constructed in a second round of multiplex PCR and then size-selected and purified. The libraries were sequenced on an Illumina HiSeq2000 using paired-end 100 bp reads. On the authors' methods: SOAPnuke was used to process the raw data, removing reads that contained adapters or uncalled bases, had a mean Phred below 15, or lacked an exact match to the constant primer or identifier. High-quality paired reads were merged with COPE v1.2.5, and unique nucleotide sequences were defined as clonotypes. MiTCR v1.1 was used to align clonotypes to the IMGT TRBV, TRBD and TRBJ reference segments. The analysis included only V-J combinations with a frequency above 0.0001, which together covered around 99% of the repertoires. The TCS score was defined as F50 (clonal expansion) divided by E x V (chaos), with BLOSUM62-based TCRdist calculated between CDR3 peptides within each V-J. Welch's t-statistics and random forest reduced roughly 530 V-J features to 13, which were used in a naive Bayes classifier (R e1071). The public reads were run again by TCRdb, first through fastp at Q25 and then through MiXCR, and only productive beta chains were kept. Entries are consolidated by CDR3 protein sequence, retaining the most common genes and DNA. What appears here as the V and J calls and clone size reflects TCRdb's work, not the paper's. For this sample the table gives about 520,000 distinct CDR3 sequences, of which approximately 25% were detected only once. The ten largest clones add up to 10% to 12% of the sample.

The receptor chain draws on TRBV11-3 and TRBJ2-1; matching of 6 bases hints at TRBD2 as the D gene. The source is a woman in her thirties with Graves' ophthalmopathy. The sample was blood. CDR3 loop: CASSGNGGTYNEQFF. The DNA sequence follows: TGTGCCAGCAGCGGGAACGGGGGAACATACAATGAGCAGTTCTTC.